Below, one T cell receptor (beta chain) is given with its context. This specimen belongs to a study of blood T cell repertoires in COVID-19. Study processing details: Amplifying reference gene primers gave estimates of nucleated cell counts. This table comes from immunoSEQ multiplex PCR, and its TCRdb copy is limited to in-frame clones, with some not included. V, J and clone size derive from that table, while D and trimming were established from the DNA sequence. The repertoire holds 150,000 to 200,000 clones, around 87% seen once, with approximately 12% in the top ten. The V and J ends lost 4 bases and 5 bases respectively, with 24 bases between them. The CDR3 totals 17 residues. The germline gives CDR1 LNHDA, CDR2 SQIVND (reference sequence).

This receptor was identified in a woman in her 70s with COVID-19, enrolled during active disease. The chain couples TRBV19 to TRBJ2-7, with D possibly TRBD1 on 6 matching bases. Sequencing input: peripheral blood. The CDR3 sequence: CASSRRQVVGGRDEQYF. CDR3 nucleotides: TGTGCCAGTAGTAGGCGACAGGTGGTTGGGGGACGCGACGAGCAGTACTTC.